This TCR beta chain originates from a study of blood T cell repertoires in COVID-19. Study summary: Specimens from acute and convalescent COVID-19 originated in the United States, Italy and Spain. Sources were T cells, B-cell-depleted T cells, or PBMCs; the material itself was cDNA or gDNA.

The CDR3 contains 14 residues. CDR1 is MNHNY, CDR2 SVGAGI, per germline (reference sequence). The V gene lost 8 bases and the J gene lost 0 bases, with 11 bases spanning the gap. Authors' analysis steps: Cell counts per sample came from amplifying reference gene primers. Some clones are missing from TCRdb's copy, which holds only in-frame ones; the method was immunoSEQ multiplex PCR. V and J calls plus clone size are reproduced from that table; the DNA served to infer D and trimming. The repertoire consists of about 110,000 clones, with around 89% occurring once and the leading ten covering 4% to 6%.

The sequencing input was peripheral blood. The sequence was obtained from a man in his forties with active or convalescent COVID-19. The V gene is TRBV6-6, the J gene TRBJ1-5; tentative D call: TRBD1 (5 bases). The CDR3 loop is CASRQGNSNQPQHF. The CDR3 DNA reads as TGTGCCAGCCGGCAGGGTAATAGCAATCAGCCCCAGCATTTT.